Listed below are T cell receptor beta chains from one sample, sequenced in a study of T cell responses to AZD1222 COVID-19 vaccine. Measured with immunoSEQ multiplex PCR; TCRdb has only the in-frame clones, and not every one. The sample shows over 110,000 clones, around 94% of them seen only once. Sample: peripheral blood, taken 28 days after the second AZD1222 dose. These receptors all stem from an adult who received the AZD1222 COVID-19 vaccine. Both conserved end residues are part of each CDR3. The D gene is left open where the match is weak. The listing skips clone size in some rows; elsewhere it reads once, few, many or a size class.

j_call,clone_size,d_call,cdr3_length,v_call,cdr3_nt,cdr3_aa
TRBJ1-1,.,.,11,TRBV5-5,TGTGCCACCCTAAACGGCGCTGAAGCTTTCTTT,CATLNGAEAFF
TRBJ1-1,.,.,15,TRBV19,TGTGCCAGTAGGACGGGGGGGCAGTTGAACACTGAAGCTTTCTTT,CASRTGGQLNTEAFF
TRBJ2-7,.,TRBD2,15,TRBV6-1,TGTGCCAGCAGTGAAAGTGGGACTAGCGGATACGAGCAGTACTTC,CASSESGTSGYEQYF
TRBJ1-4,.,.,14,TRBV19,TGTGCCAGTAGTATCCCTGACGGAGTAGGGAAACTGTTTTTT,CASSIPDGVGKLFF
TRBJ1-3,once,.,14,TRBV7-3,TGTGCCAGCAGCGTGACAGGATCCGGAAACACCATATATTTT,CASSVTGSGNTIYF
TRBJ1-5,.,.,12,TRBV19,TGTGCCAGTAGTATTTTCAATCAGCCCCAGCATTTT,CASSIFNQPQHF
TRBJ1-5,.,.,13,TRBV18,TGTGCCAGCTCACCGGACAGCAATCAGCCCCAGCATTTT,CASSPDSNQPQHF
TRBJ2-1,.,TRBD2,15,TRBV4-1,TGCGCCAGCAGCCAAGAAGTTGGACTAGCCAATGAGCAGTTCTTC,CASSQEVGLANEQFF
TRBJ1-2,.,.,12,TRBV28,TGTGCCAGCAGTGTCCAGGGAGATGGCTACACCTTC,CASSVQGDGYTF
TRBJ1-5,.,.,13,TRBV5-6,TGTGCCAGCAGCAACGGGGGCAATCAGCCCCAGCATTTT,CASSNGGNQPQHF
TRBJ1-4,.,TRBD1,17,TRBV7-9,TGTGCCAGCAGCCCCTGGACAGGGGGAACAACTAATGAAAAACTGTTTTTT,CASSPWTGGTTNEKLFF
TRBJ2-3,.,.,15,TRBV18,TGTGCCAGCTCACCCCCGGGACTCGACGACGATACGCAGTATTTT,CASSPPGLDDDTQYF
TRBJ1-2,.,TRBD1,12,TRBV30,TGTGCCTGGTTGGGACAGGGGGCCTCTCTCACCTTC,CAWLGQGASLTF
TRBJ1-1,.,.,13,TRBV18,TGTGCCAGCTCTAGAGGTACGGACACTGAAGCTTTCTTT,CASSRGTDTEAFF
TRBJ1-6,.,.,17,TRBV28,TGTGCCAGCAGTTTGGGGTTGGGGACGGACATTAATTCACCCCTCCACTTT,CASSLGLGTDINSPLHF
TRBJ2-6,.,.,16,TRBV5-4,TGTGCCAGCAGCTCCCCCGCCATTTCTGGGGCCAACGTCCTGACTTTC,CASSSPAISGANVLTF
TRBJ1-1,few,.,12,TRBV5-4,TGTGCCAGCAGCGGGACCAGGGCTGAAGCTTTCTTT,CASSGTRAEAFF
TRBJ1-4,.,.,14,TRBV10-3,TGTGCCATCAGTGACAGGGCGCCTAATGAAAAACTGTTTTTT,CAISDRAPNEKLFF
TRBJ1-5,.,.,14,TRBV19,TGTGCCAGTAGTATACAGGAAGGCAATCAGCCCCAGCATTTT,CASSIQEGNQPQHF
TRBJ1-1,.,.,14,TRBV9,TGTGCCAGCAGCGTAGAACAGGGAGGGACTGAAGCTTTCTTT,CASSVEQGGTEAFF
TRBJ1-6,.,.,13,TRBV28,TGTGCCAGCAGTTTGACACCTTTTGCACCCCTCCACTTT,CASSLTPFAPLHF
TRBJ1-3,once,.,16,TRBV6-1,TGTGCCAGCAGTGAAGCTACCTGGGCGGCTGGAAACACCATATATTTT,CASSEATWAAGNTIYF
TRBJ1-1,.,.,15,TRBV4-1,TGCGCCAGCAGCCTCCAGGTGGGGATGAACACTGAAGCTTTCTTT,CASSLQVGMNTEAFF
TRBJ1-3,.,TRBD1,14,TRBV6-6,TGTGCCAGCAGTGGGACAGTGGGTGGAAACACCATATATTTT,CASSGTVGGNTIYF
TRBJ2-1,.,.,14,TRBV24-1,TGTGCCACCAGTGAAGCAGGCAGGGGCGATGAGCAGTTCTTC,CATSEAGRGDEQFF
TRBJ1-1,.,.,15,TRBV5-4,TGTGCCAGCAGCTTGGATGGGGGAATGAACACTGAAGCTTTCTTT,CASSLDGGMNTEAFF
TRBJ1-2,.,TRBD1,16,TRBV7-9,TGTGCCAGCCCCCCCCCTGGACAGGGAGTCACCTATGGCTACACCTTC,CASPPPGQGVTYGYTF
TRBJ2-7,.,.,15,TRBV12-5,TGTGCTAGTGGTTTTTACACCGGCCTTCGGAACGAGCAGTACTTC,CASGFYTGLRNEQYF
TRBJ1-5,.,.,14,TRBV24-1,TGTGCCACCAGTGATTTGCCCGGTGATCAGCCCCAGCATTTT,CATSDLPGDQPQHF
TRBJ1-2,.,.,15,TRBV7-9,TGTGCCAGCAGCTTAGGGGAACAGGCTTTATATGGCTACACCTTC,CASSLGEQALYGYTF
TRBJ1-1,.,.,14,TRBV5-1,TGCGCCAGCAGCTTGGAGACAGAGAACACTGAAGCTTTCTTT,CASSLETENTEAFF
TRBJ1-1,.,.,12,TRBV27,TGTGCCAGCAGACAGGGGAACACTGAAGCTTTCTTT,CASRQGNTEAFF
TRBJ1-5,.,.,15,TRBV7-2,TGTGCCAGCAGCTTGGGTGGGTATAGCAATCAGCCCCAGCATTTT,CASSLGGYSNQPQHF
TRBJ1-1,.,.,8,TRBV29-1,TGCAGCGACGTACAGGGCCTCTTT,CSDVQGLF
TRBJ2-1,once,TRBD2,15,TRBV5-4,TGTGCCAGCAGCTCCGGACTAGCCCTCTACAATGAGCAGTTCTTC,CASSSGLALYNEQFF
TRBJ2-2,.,TRBD2,15,TRBV27,TGTGCCAGCAAGCGAGGGAGTAGCGGGTACGGGGAGCTGTTTTTT,CASKRGSSGYGELFF